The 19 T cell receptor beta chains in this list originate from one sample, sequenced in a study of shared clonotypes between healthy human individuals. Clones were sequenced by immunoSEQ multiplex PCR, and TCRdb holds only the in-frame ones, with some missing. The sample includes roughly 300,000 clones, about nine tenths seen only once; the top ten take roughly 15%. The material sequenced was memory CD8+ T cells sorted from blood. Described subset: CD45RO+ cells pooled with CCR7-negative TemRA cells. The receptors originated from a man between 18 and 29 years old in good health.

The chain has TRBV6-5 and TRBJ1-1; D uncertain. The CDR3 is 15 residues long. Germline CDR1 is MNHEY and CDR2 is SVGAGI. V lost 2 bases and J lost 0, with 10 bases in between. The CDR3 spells CASSYDTNMNTEAFF. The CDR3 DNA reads TGTGCCAGCAGTTACGACACCAACATGAACACTGAAGCTTTCTTT.

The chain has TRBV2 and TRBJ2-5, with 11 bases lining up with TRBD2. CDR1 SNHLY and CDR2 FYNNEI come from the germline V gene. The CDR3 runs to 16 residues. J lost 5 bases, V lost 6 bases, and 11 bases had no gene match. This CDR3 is CASSDPSGGTQETQYF. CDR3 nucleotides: TGTGCCAGCAGCGACCCTAGCGGGGGGACTCAGGAGACCCAGTACTTC. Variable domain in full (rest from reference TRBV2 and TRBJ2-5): EPEVTQTPSHQVTQMGQEVILRCVPISNHLYFYWYRQILGQKVEFLVSFYNNEISEKSEIFDDQFSVERPDGSNFTLKIRSTKLEDSAMYFCASSDPSGGTQETQYFGPGTRLLVL.

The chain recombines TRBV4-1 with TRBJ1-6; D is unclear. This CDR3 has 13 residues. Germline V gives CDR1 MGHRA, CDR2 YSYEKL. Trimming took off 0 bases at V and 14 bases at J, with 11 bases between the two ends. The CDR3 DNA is TGCGCCAGCAGCCAAGATCCCCCCGACGCCCTCCACTTT. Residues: CASSQDPPDALHF.

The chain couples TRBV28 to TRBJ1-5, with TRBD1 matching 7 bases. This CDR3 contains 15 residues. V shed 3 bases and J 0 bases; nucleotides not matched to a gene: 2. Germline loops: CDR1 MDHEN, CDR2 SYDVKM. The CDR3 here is CASSFSGGSNQPQHF. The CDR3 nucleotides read TGTGCCAGCAGTTTCTCAGGGGGTAGCAATCAGCCCCAGCATTTT.

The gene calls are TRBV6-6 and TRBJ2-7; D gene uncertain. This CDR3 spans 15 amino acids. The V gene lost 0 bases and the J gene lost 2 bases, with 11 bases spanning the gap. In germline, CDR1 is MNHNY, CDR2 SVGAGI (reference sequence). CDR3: CASSYSPRFTYEQYF. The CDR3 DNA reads TGTGCCAGCAGTTACTCCCCCAGGTTCACCTACGAGCAGTACTTC.

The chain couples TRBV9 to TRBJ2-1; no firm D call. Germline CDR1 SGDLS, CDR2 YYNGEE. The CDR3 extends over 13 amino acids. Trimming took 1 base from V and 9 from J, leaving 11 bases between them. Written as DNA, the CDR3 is TGTGCCAGCAGCGTAAAGGATGGGTCTGAGCAGTTCTTC. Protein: CASSVKDGSEQFF.

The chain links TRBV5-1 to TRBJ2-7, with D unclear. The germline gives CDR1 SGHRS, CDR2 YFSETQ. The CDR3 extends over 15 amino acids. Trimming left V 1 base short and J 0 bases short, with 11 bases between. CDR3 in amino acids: CASSLNGGSSYEQYF. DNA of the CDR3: TGCGCCAGCAGCTTGAACGGCGGTTCCTCCTACGAGCAGTACTTC.

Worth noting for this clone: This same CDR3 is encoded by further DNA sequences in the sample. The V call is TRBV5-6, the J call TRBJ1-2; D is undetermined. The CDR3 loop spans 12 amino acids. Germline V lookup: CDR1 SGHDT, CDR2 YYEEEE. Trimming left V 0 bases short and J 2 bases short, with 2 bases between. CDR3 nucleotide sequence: TGTGCCAGCAGCTTGGGGAACTATGGCTACACCTTC. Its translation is CASSLGNYGYTF.

CDR3 amino acids: CASSPSAGTNYGYTF. As DNA, the CDR3 is TGTGCCAGCTCACCCTCAGCGGGGACTAACTATGGCTACACCTTC. This chain joins TRBV18 and TRBJ1-2; D unclear. Trimming pared 3 bases from V and 0 bases from J, leaving 11 bases between. The germline V gene encodes CDR1 KGHSH and CDR2 LQKENI. The CDR3 length is 15 residues.

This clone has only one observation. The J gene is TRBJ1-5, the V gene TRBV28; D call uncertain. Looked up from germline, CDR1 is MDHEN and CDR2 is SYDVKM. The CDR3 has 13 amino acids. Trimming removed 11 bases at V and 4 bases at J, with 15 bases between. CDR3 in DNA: TGTGCCGGCACGGAAAAAGATAATCAGCCCCAGCATTTT. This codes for CAGTEKDNQPQHF.

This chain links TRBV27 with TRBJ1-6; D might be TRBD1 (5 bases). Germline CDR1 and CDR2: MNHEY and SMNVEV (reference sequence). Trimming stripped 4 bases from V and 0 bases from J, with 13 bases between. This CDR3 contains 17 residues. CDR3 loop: CASSYQQASSYNSPLHF. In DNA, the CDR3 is TGTGCCAGCAGTTATCAACAGGCGAGCTCCTATAATTCACCCCTCCACTTT.

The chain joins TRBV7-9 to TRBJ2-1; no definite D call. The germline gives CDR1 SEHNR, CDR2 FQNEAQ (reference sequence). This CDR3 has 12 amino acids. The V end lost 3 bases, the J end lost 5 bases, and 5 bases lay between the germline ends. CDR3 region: CASSLLDNEQFF. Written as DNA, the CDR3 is TGTGCCAGCAGCTTGCTGGACAATGAGCAGTTCTTC.

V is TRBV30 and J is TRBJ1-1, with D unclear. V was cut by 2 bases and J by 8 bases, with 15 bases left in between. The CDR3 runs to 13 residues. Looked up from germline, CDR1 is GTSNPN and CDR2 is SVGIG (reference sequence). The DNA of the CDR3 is TGTGCCTGGAGTATCCGAAGTGGCATGGAAGCTTTCTTT. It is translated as CAWSIRSGMEAFF.

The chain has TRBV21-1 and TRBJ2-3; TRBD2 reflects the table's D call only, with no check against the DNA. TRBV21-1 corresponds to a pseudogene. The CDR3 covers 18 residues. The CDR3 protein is CASSKAPGLAENTDTQYF. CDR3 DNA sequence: TGTGCCAGCAGCAAAGCGCCGGGACTAGCGGAAAACACAGATACGCAGTATTTT.

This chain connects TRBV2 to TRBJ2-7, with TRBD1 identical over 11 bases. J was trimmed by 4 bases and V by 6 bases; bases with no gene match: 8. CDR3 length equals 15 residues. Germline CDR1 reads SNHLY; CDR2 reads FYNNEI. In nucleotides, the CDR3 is TGTGCCAGCAGGAGGACAGGGGGCGCCTCTTACGAGCAGTACTTC. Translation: CASRRTGGASYEQYF. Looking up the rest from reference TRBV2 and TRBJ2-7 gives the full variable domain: EPEVTQTPSHQVTQMGQEVILRCVPISNHLYFYWYRQILGQKVEFLVSFYNNEISEKSEIFDDQFSVERPDGSNFTLKIRSTKLEDSAMYFCASRRTGGASYEQYFGPGTRLTVT.

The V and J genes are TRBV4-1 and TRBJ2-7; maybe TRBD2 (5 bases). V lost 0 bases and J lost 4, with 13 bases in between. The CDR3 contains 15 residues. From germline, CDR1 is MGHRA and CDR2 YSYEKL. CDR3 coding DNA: TGCGCCAGCAGCCAAGAAGGTAGCGATGGTTACGAGCAGTACTTC. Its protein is CASSQEGSDGYEQYF.

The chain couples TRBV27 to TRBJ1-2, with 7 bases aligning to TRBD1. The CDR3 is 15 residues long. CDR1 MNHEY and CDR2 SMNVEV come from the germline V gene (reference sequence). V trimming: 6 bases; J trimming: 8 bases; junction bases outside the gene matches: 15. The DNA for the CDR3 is TGTGCCAGCAGGCGTCAAGACAGGGTCGGCGAAGGCTACACCTTC. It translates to CASRRQDRVGEGYTF.

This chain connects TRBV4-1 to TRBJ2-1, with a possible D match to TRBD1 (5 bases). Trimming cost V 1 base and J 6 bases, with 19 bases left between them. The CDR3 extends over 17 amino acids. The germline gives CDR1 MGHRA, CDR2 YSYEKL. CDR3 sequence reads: CASSQVLGPSPFNEQFF. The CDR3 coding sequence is TGCGCCAGCAGCCAAGTACTGGGGCCCAGCCCCTTCAATGAGCAGTTCTTC.

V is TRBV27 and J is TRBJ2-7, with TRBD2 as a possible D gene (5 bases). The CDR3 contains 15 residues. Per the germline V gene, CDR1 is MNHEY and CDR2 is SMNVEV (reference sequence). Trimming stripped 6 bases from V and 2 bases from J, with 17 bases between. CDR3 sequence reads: CASSLGSGLAYEQYF. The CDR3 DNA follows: TGTGCCAGCAGCCTTGGGAGCGGCCTAGCCTACGAGCAGTACTTC.